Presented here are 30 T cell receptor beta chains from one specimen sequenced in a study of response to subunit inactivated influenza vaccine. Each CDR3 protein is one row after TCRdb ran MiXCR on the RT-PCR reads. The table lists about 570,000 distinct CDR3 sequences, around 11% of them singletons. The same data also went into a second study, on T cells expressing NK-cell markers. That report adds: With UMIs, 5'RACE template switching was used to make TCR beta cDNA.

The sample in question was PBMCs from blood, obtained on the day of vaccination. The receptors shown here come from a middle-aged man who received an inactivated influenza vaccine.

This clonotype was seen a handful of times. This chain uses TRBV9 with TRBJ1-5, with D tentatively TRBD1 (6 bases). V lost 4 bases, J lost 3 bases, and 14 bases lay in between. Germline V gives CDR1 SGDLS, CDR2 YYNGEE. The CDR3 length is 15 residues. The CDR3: CASSLSGGDNQPQHF. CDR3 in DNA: TGTGCCAGCAGCCTTAGTGGGGGCGACAATCAGCCCCAGCATTTT.

The CDR3 bases are TGCAGTGCTGGGGGCGGCTTCCTGAGCTCCTACAATGAGCAGTTCTTC. It yields the protein CSAGGGFLSSYNEQFF. V gene TRBV20-1 combines with J gene TRBJ2-1; D might be TRBD1 (6 bases). V lost 5 bases, J lost 0 bases, and 17 bases lay in between. Germline CDR1 reads DFQATT; CDR2 reads SNEGSKA (reference sequence). The CDR3 runs 16 residues.

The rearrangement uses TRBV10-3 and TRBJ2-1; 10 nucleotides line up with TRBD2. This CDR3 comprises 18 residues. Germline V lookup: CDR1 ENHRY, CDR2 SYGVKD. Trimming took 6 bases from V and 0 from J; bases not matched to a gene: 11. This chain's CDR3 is CAIRASGSSDSSYNEQFF. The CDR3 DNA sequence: TGTGCCATCAGAGCTAGCGGGAGTTCCGATAGCTCCTACAATGAGCAGTTCTTC.

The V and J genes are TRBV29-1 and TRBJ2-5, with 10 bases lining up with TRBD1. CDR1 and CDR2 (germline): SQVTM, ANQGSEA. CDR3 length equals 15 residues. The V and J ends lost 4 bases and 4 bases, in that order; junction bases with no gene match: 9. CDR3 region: CSVGGRTGGAETQYF. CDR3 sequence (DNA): TGCAGCGTTGGGGGCCGGACAGGGGGAGCAGAGACCCAGTACTTC.

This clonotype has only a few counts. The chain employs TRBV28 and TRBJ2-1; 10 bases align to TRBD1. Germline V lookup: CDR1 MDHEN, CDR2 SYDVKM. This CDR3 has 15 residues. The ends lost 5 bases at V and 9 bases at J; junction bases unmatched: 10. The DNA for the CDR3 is TGTGCCAGCAGTCCCGTCGGACAGGGGGGGGGTGAGCAGTTCTTC. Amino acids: CASSPVGQGGGEQFF.

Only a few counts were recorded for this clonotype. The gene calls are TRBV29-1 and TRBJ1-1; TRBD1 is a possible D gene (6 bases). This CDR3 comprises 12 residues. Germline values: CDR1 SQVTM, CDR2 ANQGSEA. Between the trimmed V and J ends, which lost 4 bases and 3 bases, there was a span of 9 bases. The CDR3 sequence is CSVVGQHTEAFF. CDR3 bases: TGCAGCGTTGTCGGACAGCACACTGAAGCTTTCTTT.

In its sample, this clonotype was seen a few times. The CDR3 is CSAREARDYEQYF. CDR3 DNA sequence: TGCAGTGCTAGAGAGGCCAGGGACTACGAGCAGTACTTC. This sequence joins TRBV20-1 and TRBJ2-7, with D possibly matching TRBD1 (5 bases). Germline CDR1 DFQATT, CDR2 SNEGSKA (reference sequence). The CDR3 runs 13 residues. The germline V and J ends were trimmed by 0 bases and 3 bases, with 9 bases remaining between them.

The CDR3 region is CASSENMMGGSGNEQFF. DNA of the CDR3: TGTGCCAGCAGTGAAAATATGATGGGGGGTAGCGGTAATGAGCAGTTCTTC. The rearrangement uses TRBV6-1 and TRBJ2-1, with D perhaps TRBD2 (6 bases). V dropped 2 bases and J dropped 7 bases, with 21 bases sitting between them. The CDR3 runs to 17 residues. Looked up from germline, CDR1 is MNHNS and CDR2 is SASEGT.

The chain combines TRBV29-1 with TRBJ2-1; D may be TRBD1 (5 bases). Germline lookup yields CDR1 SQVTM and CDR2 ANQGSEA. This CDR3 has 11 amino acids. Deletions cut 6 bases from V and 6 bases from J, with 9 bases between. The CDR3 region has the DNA TGCAGCGTACAGGAGAGCAATGAGCAGTTCTTC. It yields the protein CSVQESNEQFF.

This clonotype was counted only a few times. The CDR3 nucleotides are TGCGCCAGCAGCTTGGGGGGGAAGAGCACAGATACGCAGTATTTT. It specifies CASSLGGKSTDTQYF. The rearrangement joins TRBV5-1 to TRBJ2-3; D could derive from TRBD1 or TRBD2 (5 bases each). Germline lookup yields CDR1 SGHRS and CDR2 YFSETQ. Trimming removed 0 bases at V and 0 bases at J, with 8 bases between. The CDR3 contains 15 residues.

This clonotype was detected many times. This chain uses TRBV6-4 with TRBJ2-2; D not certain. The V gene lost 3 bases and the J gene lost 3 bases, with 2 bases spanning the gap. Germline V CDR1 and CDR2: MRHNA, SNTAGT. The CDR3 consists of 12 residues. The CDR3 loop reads CASSEDTGELFF. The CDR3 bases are TGTGCCAGCAGTGAGGACACCGGGGAGCTGTTTTTT.

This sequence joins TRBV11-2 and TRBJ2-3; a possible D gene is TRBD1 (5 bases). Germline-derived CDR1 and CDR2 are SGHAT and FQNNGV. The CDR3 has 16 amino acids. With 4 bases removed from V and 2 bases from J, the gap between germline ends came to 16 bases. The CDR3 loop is CASSSLRRGFTDTQYF. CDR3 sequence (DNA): TGTGCCAGCAGCTCCCTGAGAAGGGGATTCACAGATACGCAGTATTTT.

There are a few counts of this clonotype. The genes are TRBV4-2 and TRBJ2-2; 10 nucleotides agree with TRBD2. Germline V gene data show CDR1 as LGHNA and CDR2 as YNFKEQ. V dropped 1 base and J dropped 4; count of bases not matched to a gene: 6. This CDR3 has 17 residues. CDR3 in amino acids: CASSQVTSGAGTGELFF. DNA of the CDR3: TGTGCCAGCAGCCAAGTTACTAGCGGGGCGGGCACCGGGGAGCTGTTTTTT.

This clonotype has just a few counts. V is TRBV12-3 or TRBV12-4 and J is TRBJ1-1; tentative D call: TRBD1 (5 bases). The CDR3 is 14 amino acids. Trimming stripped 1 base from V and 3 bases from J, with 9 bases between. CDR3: CASSLGGFYTEAFF. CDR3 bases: TGTGCCAGCAGTTTAGGGGGGTTCTACACTGAAGCTTTCTTT.

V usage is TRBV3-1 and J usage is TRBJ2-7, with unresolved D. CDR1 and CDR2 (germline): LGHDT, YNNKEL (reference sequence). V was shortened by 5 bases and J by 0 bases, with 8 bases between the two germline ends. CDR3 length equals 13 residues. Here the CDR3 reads CASSDTSSYEQYF. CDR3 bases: TGTGCCAGCAGCGATACTTCCTCCTACGAGCAGTACTTC.

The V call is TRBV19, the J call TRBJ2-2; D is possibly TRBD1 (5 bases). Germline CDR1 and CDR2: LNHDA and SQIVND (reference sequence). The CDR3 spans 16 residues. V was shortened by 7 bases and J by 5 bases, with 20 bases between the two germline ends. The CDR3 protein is CASTPGQGRWTGELFF. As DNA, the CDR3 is TGTGCCAGTACCCCCGGGCAGGGTCGGTGGACCGGGGAGCTGTTTTTT.

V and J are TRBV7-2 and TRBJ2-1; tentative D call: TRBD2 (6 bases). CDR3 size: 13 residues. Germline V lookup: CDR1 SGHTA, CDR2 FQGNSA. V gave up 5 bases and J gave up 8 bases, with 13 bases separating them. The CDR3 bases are TGTGCCAGCAGCCTGGGGGGTCCGTATGAGCAGTTCTTC. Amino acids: CASSLGGPYEQFF.

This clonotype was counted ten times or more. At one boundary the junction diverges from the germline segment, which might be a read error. The CDR3 sequence is CASSSGTAQETQYF. CDR3 coding DNA: TGTGCCAGCAGCTCCGGGACGGCTCAAGAGACCCAGTACTTC. The chain uses TRBV5-1 and TRBJ2-5; D is tentatively TRBD1 or TRBD2 (5 bases each). The CDR3 extends over 14 amino acids. Per the germline V gene, CDR1 is SGHRS and CDR2 is YFSETQ.

The CDR3: CSAQLQGEIETQYF. The CDR3 bases are TGCAGTGCTCAACTACAGGGGGAGATCGAGACCCAGTACTTC. The chain carries TRBV20-1 and TRBJ2-5; TRBD1 matches 8 bases. The junction had 10 bases not matched to a gene; V was cut back by 5 bases and J by 5 bases. CDR3 length: 14 residues. Germline CDR1 reads DFQATT; CDR2 reads SNEGSKA (reference sequence).

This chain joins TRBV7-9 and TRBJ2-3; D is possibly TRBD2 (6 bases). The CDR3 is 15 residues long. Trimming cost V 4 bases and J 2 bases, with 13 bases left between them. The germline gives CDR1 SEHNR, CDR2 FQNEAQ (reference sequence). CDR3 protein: CASSSGGILTDTQYF. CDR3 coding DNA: TGTGCCAGCAGCTCAGGCGGGATCCTCACAGATACGCAGTATTTT. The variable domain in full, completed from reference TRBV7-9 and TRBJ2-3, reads DTGVSQNPRHKITKRGQNVTFRCDPISEHNRLYWYRQTLGQGPEFLTYFQNEAQLEKSRLLSDRFSAERPKGSFSTLEIQRTEQGDSAMYLCASSSGGILTDTQYFGPGTRLTVL.

This chain's CDR3 is CSAKKYMVVNDEQYF. CDR3 in DNA: TGCAGTGCCAAAAAGTACATGGTCGTAAACGACGAGCAGTACTTC. The chain employs TRBV20-1 and TRBJ2-7; D remains ambiguous. CDR3 length: 15 amino acids. Germline V gene lookup returns CDR1 DFQATT and CDR2 SNEGSKA (reference sequence). Trimming took 6 bases from V and 5 from J, leaving 23 bases between them.

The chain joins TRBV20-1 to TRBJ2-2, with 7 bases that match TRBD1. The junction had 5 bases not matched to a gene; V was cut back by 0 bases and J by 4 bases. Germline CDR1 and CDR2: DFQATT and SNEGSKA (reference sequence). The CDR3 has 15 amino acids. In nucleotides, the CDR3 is TGCAGTGCTAGAGATCACAGGGGTGGCACCGGGGAGCTGTTTTTT. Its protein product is CSARDHRGGTGELFF.

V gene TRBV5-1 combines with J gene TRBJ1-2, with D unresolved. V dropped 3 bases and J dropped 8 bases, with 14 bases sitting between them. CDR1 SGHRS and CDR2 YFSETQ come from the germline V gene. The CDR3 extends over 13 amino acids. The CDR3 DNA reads TGCGCCAGCAGCTCCCTCGGCTTGGAGGGCTACACCTTC. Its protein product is CASSSLGLEGYTF.

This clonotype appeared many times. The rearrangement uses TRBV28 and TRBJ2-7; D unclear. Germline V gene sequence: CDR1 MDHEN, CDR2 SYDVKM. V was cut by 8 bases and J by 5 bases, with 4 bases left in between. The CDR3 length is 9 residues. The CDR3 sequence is CASGDEQYF. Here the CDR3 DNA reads TGTGCCAGCGGAGACGAGCAGTACTTC.

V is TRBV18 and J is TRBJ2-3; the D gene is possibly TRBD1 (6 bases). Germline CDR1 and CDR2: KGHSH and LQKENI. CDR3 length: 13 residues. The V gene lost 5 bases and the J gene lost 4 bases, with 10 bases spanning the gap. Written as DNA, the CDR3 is TGTGCCAGCTCATCCAACAGGGCAGATACGCAGTATTTT. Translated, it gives CASSSNRADTQYF. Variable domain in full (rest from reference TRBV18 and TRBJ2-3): NAGVMQNPRHLVRRRGQEARLRCSPMKGHSHVYWYRQLPEEGLKFMVYLQKENIIDESGMPKERFSAEFPKEGPSILRIQQVVRGDSAAYFCASSSNRADTQYFGPGTRLTVL.

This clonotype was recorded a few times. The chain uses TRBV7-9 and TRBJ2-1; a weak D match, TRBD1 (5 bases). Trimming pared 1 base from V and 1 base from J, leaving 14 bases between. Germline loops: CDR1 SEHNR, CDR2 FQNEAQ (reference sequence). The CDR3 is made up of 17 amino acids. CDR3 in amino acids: CASSLGAQGRSYNEQFF. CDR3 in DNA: TGTGCCAGCAGCTTAGGGGCTCAGGGAAGGTCCTACAATGAGCAGTTCTTC. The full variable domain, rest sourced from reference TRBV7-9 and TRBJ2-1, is DTGVSQNPRHKITKRGQNVTFRCDPISEHNRLYWYRQTLGQGPEFLTYFQNEAQLEKSRLLSDRFSAERPKGSFSTLEIQRTEQGDSAMYLCASSLGAQGRSYNEQFFGPGTRLTVL.

The CDR3 sequence: CASRRNRGLNQPQHF. The DNA for the CDR3 is TGTGCCAGCAGGCGAAACAGGGGGCTGAATCAGCCCCAGCATTTT. V is TRBV6-2 or TRBV6-3 and J is TRBJ1-5, with 9 bases aligning to TRBD1. The CDR3 has 15 residues. The germline V gene has CDR1 MNHEY and CDR2 SVGEGT. Trimming cost V 6 bases and J 4 bases; bases outside gene matches: 7.

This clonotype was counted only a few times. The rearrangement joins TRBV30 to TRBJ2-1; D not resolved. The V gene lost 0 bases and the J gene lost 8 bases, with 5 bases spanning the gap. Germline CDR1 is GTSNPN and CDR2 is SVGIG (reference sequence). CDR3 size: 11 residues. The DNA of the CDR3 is TGTGCCTGGAGTGTAAGGGATGAGCAGTTCTTC. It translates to CAWSVRDEQFF.

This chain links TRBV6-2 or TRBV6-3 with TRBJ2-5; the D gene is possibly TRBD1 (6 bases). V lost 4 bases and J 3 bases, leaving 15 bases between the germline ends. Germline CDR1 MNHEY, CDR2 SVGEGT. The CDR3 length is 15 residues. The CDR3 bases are TGTGCCAGCAGTTTCCCCTGGCAGGGGAAAGAGACCCAGTACTTC. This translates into CASSFPWQGKETQYF.

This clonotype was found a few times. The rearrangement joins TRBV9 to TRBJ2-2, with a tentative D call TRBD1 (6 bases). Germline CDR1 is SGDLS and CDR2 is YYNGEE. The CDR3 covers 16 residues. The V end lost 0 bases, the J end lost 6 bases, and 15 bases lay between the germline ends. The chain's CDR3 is CASSVETGYRAGELFF. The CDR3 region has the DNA TGTGCCAGCAGCGTAGAAACAGGGTACCGGGCCGGGGAGCTGTTTTTT.